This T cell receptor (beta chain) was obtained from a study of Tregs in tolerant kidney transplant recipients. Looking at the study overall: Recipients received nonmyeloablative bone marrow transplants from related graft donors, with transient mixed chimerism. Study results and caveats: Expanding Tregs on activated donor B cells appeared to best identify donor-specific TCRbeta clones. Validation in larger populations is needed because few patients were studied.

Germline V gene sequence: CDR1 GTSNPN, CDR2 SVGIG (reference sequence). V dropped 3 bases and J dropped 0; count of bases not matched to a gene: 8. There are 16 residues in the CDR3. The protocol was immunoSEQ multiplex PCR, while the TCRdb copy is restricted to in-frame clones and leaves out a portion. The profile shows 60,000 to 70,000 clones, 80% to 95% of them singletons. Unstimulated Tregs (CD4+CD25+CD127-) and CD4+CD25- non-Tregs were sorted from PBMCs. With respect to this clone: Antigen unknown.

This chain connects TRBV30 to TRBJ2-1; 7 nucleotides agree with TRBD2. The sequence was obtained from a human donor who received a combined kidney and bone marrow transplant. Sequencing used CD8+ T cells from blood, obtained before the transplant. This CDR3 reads CAWRLIAGPSYNEQFF. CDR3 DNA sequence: TGTGCCTGGAGGCTGATAGCGGGCCCCTCCTACAATGAGCAGTTCTTC.